Sequencing of this TCR beta chain was carried out in a study of molecular identifiers for immune sequencing clone quantification. The germline V gene encodes CDR1 LGHNA and CDR2 YSLEER. The junction had 12 bases not matched to a gene; V was cut back by 0 bases and J by 0 bases. The CDR3 is 20 residues long. This clonotype has only a few counts. From the PCR reads, TCRdb called clonotypes with MiXCR, one entry per CDR3 protein. Among a few hundred thousand distinct CDR3 sequences, roughly 23% were seen once, and the ten largest hold about 0.84%. V gene TRBV4-3 combines with J gene TRBJ2-1; 9 nucleotides line up with TRBD2. The material sequenced was naive CD8+ T cells from blood, with Jurkat cell RNA spiked in. The subset is: FACS-sorted CD8+CD4-CCR7+CD45RA+ naive T cells. This TCR was sampled from a human donor in good health. Some libraries in this study had Jurkat cell RNA spiked in. CDR3 DNA sequence: TGCGCCAGCAGCCAAGATCGTCTAGCGGGAACCCCGAGCTCCTACAATGAGCAGTTCTTC. Its translation: CASSQDRLAGTPSSYNEQFF.